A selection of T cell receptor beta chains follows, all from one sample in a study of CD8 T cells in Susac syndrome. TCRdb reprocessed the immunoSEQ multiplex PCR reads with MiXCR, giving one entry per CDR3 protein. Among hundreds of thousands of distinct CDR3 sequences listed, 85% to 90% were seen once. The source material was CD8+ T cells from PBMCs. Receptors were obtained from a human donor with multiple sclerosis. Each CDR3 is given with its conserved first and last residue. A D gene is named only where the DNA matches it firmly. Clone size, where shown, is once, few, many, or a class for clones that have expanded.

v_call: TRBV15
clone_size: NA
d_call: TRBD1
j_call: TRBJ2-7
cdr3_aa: CATKPDRGLTYEQYF
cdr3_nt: TGTGCCACTAAACCTGACAGGGGGCTTACCTACGAGCAGTACTTC

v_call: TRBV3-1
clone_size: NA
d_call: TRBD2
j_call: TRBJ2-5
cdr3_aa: CASSQERGLAPSGETQYF
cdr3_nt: TGTGCCAGCAGCCAAGAAAGAGGACTAGCCCCTTCTGGAGAGACCCAGTACTTC

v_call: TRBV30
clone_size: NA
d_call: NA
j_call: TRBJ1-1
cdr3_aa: CAWSVLRGTEAFF
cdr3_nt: TGTGCCTGGAGTGTACTCCGGGGCACTGAAGCTTTCTTT

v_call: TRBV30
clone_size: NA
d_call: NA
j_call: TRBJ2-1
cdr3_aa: CAWSEGVINEQFF
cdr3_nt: TGTGCCTGGAGCGAGGGGGTTATCAATGAGCAGTTCTTC

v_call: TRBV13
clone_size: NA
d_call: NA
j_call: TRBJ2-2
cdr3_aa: CASSLQAGELFF
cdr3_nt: TGTGCCAGCAGCTTACAGGCCGGGGAGCTGTTTTTT

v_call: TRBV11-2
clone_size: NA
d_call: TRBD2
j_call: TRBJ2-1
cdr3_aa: CASSPTAVASGESYNEQFF
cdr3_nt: TGTGCCAGCAGCCCTACCGCGGTGGCTAGCGGGGAGTCTTACAATGAGCAGTTCTTC

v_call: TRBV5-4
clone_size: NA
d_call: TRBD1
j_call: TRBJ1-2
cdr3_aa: CASSLMGSLDRAFDYGYTF
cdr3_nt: TGTGCCAGCAGCTTGATGGGAAGCCTCGACAGGGCCTTTGACTATGGCTACACCTTC

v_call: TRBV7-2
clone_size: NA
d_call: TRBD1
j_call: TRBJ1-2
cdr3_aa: CASSPARDRGLYGYTF
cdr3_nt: TGTGCCAGCAGCCCCGCCCGGGACAGGGGGCTCTATGGCTACACCTTC

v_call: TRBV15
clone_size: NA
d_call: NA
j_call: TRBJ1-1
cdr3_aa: CATSLGGRGTEAFF
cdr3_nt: TGTGCCACCAGCCTAGGGGGACGGGGCACTGAAGCTTTCTTT

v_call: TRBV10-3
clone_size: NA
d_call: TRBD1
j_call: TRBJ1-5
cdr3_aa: CATGTGDANQPQHF
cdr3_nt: TGTGCCACGGGGACAGGGGACGCCAATCAGCCCCAGCATTTT

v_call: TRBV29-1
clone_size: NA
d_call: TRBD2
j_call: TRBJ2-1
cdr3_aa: CSVEREGRFSYNEQFF
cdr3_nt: TGCAGCGTAGAGCGGGAGGGCCGCTTTTCCTACAATGAGCAGTTCTTC

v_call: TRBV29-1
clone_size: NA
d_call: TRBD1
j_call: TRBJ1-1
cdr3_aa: CSVPIQGQNTEAFF
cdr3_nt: TGCAGCGTTCCGATACAGGGGCAGAACACTGAAGCTTTCTTT

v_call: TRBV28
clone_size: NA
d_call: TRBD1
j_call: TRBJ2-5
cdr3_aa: CASSFPRDRVEETQYF
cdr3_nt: TGTGCCAGCAGTTTCCCCCGGGACAGGGTAGAGGAGACCCAGTACTTC

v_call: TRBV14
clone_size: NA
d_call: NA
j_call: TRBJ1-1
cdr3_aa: CASSFPLGGRDEAFF
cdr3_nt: TGTGCCAGCAGCTTTCCTTTAGGGGGTAGGGATGAAGCTTTCTTT

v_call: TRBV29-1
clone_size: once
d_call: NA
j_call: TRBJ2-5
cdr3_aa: CSVVGGRETQYF
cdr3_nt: TGCAGCGTCGTAGGGGGACGGGAGACCCAGTACTTC

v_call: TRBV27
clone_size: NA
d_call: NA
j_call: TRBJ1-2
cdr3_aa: CASSLGMDNYGYTF
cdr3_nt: TGTGCCAGCAGTTTAGGGATGGATAACTATGGCTACACCTTC

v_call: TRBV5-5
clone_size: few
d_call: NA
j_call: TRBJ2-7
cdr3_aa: CASSFTGSTYEQYF
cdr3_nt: TGTGCCAGCAGCTTTACAGGGTCCACCTACGAGCAGTACTTC

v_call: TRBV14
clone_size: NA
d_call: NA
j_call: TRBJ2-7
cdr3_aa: CASSQEWSLDEQYF
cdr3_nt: TGTGCCAGCAGCCAAGAATGGTCTTTGGACGAGCAGTACTTC

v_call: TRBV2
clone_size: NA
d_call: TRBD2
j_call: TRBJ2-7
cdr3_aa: CASMIPSGKYEQYF
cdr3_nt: TGTGCCAGCATGATTCCTAGCGGAAAGTACGAGCAGTACTTC

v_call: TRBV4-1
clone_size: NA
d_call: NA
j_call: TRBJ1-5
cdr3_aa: CASSLGNSQPQHF
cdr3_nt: TGCGCCAGCAGCCTGGGGAACTCACAGCCCCAGCATTTT

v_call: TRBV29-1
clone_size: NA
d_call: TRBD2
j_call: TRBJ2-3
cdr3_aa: CSVEDLGGRAPDTQYF
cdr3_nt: TGCAGCGTTGAAGATCTAGGTGGGAGGGCCCCAGATACGCAGTATTTT

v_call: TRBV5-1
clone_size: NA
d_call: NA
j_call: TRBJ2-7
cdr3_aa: CASRSPGSYEQYF
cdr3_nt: TGCGCCAGCAGGAGTCCAGGAAGCTACGAGCAGTACTTC

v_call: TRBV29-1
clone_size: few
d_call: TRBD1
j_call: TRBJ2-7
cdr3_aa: CSSQGVYEQYF
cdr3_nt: TGCAGCTCACAGGGGGTCTACGAGCAGTACTTC

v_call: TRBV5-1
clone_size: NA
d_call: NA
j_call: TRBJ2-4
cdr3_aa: CARAAWGSGVKNIQYF
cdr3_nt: TGCGCCAGAGCAGCATGGGGTTCCGGGGTCAAAAACATTCAGTACTTC

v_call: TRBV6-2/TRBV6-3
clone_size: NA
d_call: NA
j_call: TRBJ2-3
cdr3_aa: CASTKEGEGSTDTQYF
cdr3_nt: TGTGCCAGCACCAAAGAGGGGGAGGGTAGCACAGATACGCAGTATTTT

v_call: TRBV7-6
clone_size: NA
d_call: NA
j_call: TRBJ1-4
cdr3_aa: CASSLVGATNEKLFF
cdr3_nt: TGTGCCAGCAGCTTAGTTGGGGCAACTAATGAAAAACTGTTTTTT

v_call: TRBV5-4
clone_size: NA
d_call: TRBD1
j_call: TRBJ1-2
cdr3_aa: CASSSGTGDYYGYTF
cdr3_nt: TGTGCCAGCAGTTCCGGGACAGGTGATTACTATGGCTACACCTTC

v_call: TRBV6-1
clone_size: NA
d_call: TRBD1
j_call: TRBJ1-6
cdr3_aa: CASSESTGGNSPLHF
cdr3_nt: TGTGCCAGCAGTGAGTCAACAGGGGGGAATTCACCCCTCCACTTT

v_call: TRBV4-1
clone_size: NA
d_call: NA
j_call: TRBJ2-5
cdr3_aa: CASSQDPTPETQYF
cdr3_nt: TGCGCCAGCAGCCAAGATCCCACCCCAGAGACCCAGTACTTC

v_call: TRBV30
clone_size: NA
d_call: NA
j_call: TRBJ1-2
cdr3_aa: CAWSIGIYGYTF
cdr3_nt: TGTGCCTGGAGTATAGGTATCTATGGCTACACCTTC

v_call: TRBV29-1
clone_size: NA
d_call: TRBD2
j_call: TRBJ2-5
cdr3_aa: CSVLTSLGTQYF
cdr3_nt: TGCAGCGTTCTGACTAGCCTAGGGACCCAGTACTTC

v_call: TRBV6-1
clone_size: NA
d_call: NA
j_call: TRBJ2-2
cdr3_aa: CASRSGQNTGELFF
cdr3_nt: TGTGCCAGCAGGTCCGGGCAGAACACCGGGGAGCTGTTTTTT

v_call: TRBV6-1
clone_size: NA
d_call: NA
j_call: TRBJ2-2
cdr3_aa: CAGARGPGELFF
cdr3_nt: TGTGCCGGGGCCAGGGGACCCGGGGAGCTGTTTTTT

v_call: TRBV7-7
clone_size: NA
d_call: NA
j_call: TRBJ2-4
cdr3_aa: CASSLLSRAKNIQYF
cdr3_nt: TGTGCTAGCAGCTTATTAAGTCGGGCCAAAAACATTCAGTACTTC

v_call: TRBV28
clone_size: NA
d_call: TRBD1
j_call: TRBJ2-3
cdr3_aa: CASSFRDRVTDTQYF
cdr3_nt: TGTGCCAGCAGTTTCCGGGACAGGGTAACAGATACGCAGTATTTT

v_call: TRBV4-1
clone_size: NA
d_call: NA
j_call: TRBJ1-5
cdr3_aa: CASSQDRGEAQHF
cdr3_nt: TGCGCCAGCAGCCAAGATCGGGGGGAGGCCCAGCATTTT

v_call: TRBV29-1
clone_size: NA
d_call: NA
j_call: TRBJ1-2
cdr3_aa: CSALTEHYYGYTF
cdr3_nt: TGCAGCGCATTGACAGAACATTACTATGGCTACACCTTC